This T cell receptor beta chain emerged from a study of blood T cell repertoires in COVID-19. Whole-study context: Samples of COVID-19 (acute and convalescent) were obtained from the United States, Italy and Spain. Sources were T cells, B-cell-depleted T cells, or PBMCs; the material itself was cDNA or gDNA.

There are 14 residues in the CDR3. The germline gives CDR1 MGHRA, CDR2 YSYEKL. The J segment lost 5 bases and the V segment lost 2 bases, leaving 4 bases of the junction unmatched. Original processing methods: Reference gene primer amplification gave nucleated cell count estimates. The table came from immunoSEQ multiplex PCR; TCRdb's copy has only in-frame clones and leaves some out. The V and J calls and clone size were taken over from that table, and D and trimming were inferred from the DNA. The top ten clones hold roughly an eighth of a sample with roughly 60,000 clones, roughly 85% of them seen once.

V usage is TRBV4-1 and J usage is TRBJ2-5, with TRBD2 matching 8 bases. What was sequenced was peripheral blood. The receptor's source is a human donor in a cohort sampled during active COVID-19. The CDR3 DNA reads TGCGCCAGCAGCCAACAGAGCGGGAGTGAGACCCAGTACTTC. Translation gives CASSQQSGSETQYF.